This T cell receptor (beta chain) is from a study of cytomegalovirus exposure and HLA in healthy donors. The PCR employed 60 Vbeta primers together with 13 Jbeta primers. Measured with immunoSEQ multiplex PCR; TCRdb has only the in-frame clones, and not every one. The top ten clones hold 2.5% to 3.5% of a sample with some 150,000 clones, around 86% of them seen once. Study-wide results and limits: A previous analysis found most TCR beta V segments productive roughly 90% or roughly 30% of the time.

From germline, CDR1 is SGDLS and CDR2 YYNGEE. V lost 5 bases, J lost 2 bases, and 11 bases lay in between. The CDR3 spans 14 residues. On this clone itself: Its specificity is unknown.

This sequence originates from a woman aged 25 to 39 in good health and CMV-seronegative. The chain links TRBV9 to TRBJ1-3; D is possibly TRBD1 (6 bases). Sequences were obtained from PBMCs. CDR3 DNA sequence: TGTGCCAGCAGGATTACAGGGCCTGGAAACACCATATATTTT. Protein product: CASRITGPGNTIYF.